Sequencing of this TCR beta chain was carried out in a study of blood T cell repertoires in COVID-19. Study information: Donors in the United States, Italy and Spain gave samples during acute or convalescent COVID-19. T cells, B-cell-depleted T cells, or PBMCs supplied cDNA or gDNA.

The CDR3 contains 13 residues. CDR1 is MNHEY and CDR2 is SMNVEV in the germline V gene (reference sequence). Losses at the gene ends were 3 bases for V and 3 bases for J; bases not matched to a gene: 2. The protocol was immunoSEQ multiplex PCR, while the TCRdb copy is restricted to in-frame clones and leaves out a portion. This table holds about 6,800 clones, roughly nine tenths found once. J is TRBJ2-7 and V is TRBV27; 7 bases agree with TRBD2. The specimen sequenced was peripheral blood. The clonotype was recovered from a man of 80 years or more with active COVID-19. The CDR3 is CASSLGRGYEQYF. CDR3 in DNA: TGTGCCAGCAGTTTGGGGAGGGGCTACGAGCAGTACTTC.